The rows below give T cell receptor beta chains drawn from one sample of a study of T cell responses to AZD1222 COVID-19 vaccine. Using immunoSEQ multiplex PCR, the repertoire was profiled, and TCRdb retains in-frame clones only, with some absent. The data show 65,000 or so clones, 84% seen once. The sample consisted of peripheral blood, taken on day 0 of AZD1222 vaccination. The source of these receptors is an adult in good health. CDR3s include the opening cysteine and the closing phenylalanine or tryptophan. D genes are given only for firm matches. The size of a clone is reported for some rows only, either as once, few or many, or as a class for expanded clones.

clone size	V gene	J gene	D gene	CDR3 protein	CDR3 DNA
-	TRBV19	TRBJ1-1	-	CASSIMGVSEAFF	TGTGCCAGTAGTATAATGGGAGTCTCTGAAGCTTTCTTT
-	TRBV5-1	TRBJ2-2	TRBD2	CASSLPGGDTGELFF	TGCGCCAGCAGCTTACCCGGGGGGGACACCGGGGAGCTGTTTTTT
once	TRBV5-6	TRBJ2-5	TRBD2	CASSSLAGPETQYF	TGTGCCAGCAGCTCGTTAGCGGGGCCAGAGACCCAGTACTTC
-	TRBV18	TRBJ2-1	TRBD2	CASSPGLAGGLEQFF	TGTGCCAGCTCACCGGGACTAGCGGGGGGTTTGGAGCAGTTCTTC
-	TRBV24-1	TRBJ2-1	TRBD1	CATSDLRTGGDEQFF	TGTGCCACCAGTGATTTGCGGACAGGGGGAGATGAGCAGTTCTTC
-	TRBV30	TRBJ1-2	-	CAWSVRSDYGYTF	TGTGCCTGGAGTGTCAGGAGCGACTATGGCTACACCTTC
-	TRBV7-2	TRBJ2-4	TRBD1	CASSLDGQGAIIQYF	TGTGCCAGCAGCTTAGATGGACAGGGGGCAATCATTCAGTACTTC
-	TRBV28	TRBJ2-7	-	CASSFGGASYEQYF	TGTGCCAGCAGTTTTGGCGGGGCTTCCTACGAGCAGTACTTC
-	TRBV12-3/TRBV12-4	TRBJ1-1	-	CASSYTMNTEAFF	TGTGCCAGCAGTTATACCATGAACACTGAAGCTTTCTTT
-	TRBV6-5	TRBJ1-6	-	CAILDSPRHNSPLHF	TGTGCCATCCTGGACAGCCCCCGACATAATTCACCCCTCCACTTT
-	TRBV5-1	TRBJ1-2	TRBD1	CASSRDSGQDYGYTF	TGCGCCAGCAGCCGGGACTCGGGACAGGACTATGGCTACACCTTC
-	TRBV6-5	TRBJ2-7	TRBD2	CATRTSGGVSYEQYF	TGTGCCACCCGGACTAGCGGGGGGGTCTCCTACGAGCAGTACTTC
-	TRBV11-3	TRBJ1-4	TRBD1	CASSLVDRVWSEKLFF	TGTGCCAGCAGCTTAGTCGACAGGGTATGGTCTGAAAAACTGTTTTTT
-	TRBV27	TRBJ1-3	-	CASSLSPGAGNTIYF	TGTGCCAGCAGTTTATCCCCAGGGGCTGGAAACACCATATATTTT
-	TRBV3-1/TRBV3-2	TRBJ1-1	-	CASSPSATAANTEAFF	TGTGCCAGCAGCCCCTCTGCGACGGCTGCGAACACTGAAGCTTTCTTT
-	TRBV6-1	TRBJ2-5	-	CASSELGVQVETQYF	TGTGCCAGCAGTGAATTGGGGGTACAGGTGGAGACCCAGTACTTC
-	TRBV7-9	TRBJ1-6	-	CASSLGGGDSPLHF	TGTGCCAGCAGCTTAGGAGGGGGGGATTCACCCCTCCACTTT
-	TRBV3-1/TRBV3-2	TRBJ2-2	TRBD2	CASSPGLAAGELFF	TGTGCCAGCAGCCCGGGACTAGCGGCCGGGGAGCTGTTTTTT
few	TRBV5-8	TRBJ1-1	-	CASSFLDTEAFF	TGTGCCAGCAGCTTTTTGGACACTGAAGCTTTCTTT
-	TRBV5-6	TRBJ2-2	-	CASSSDGAPGTGELFF	TGTGCCAGCAGTAGCGATGGGGCTCCGGGCACCGGGGAGCTGTTTTTT
-	TRBV7-2	TRBJ2-2	TRBD1	CASSLVAAQGGFVGELFF	TGTGCCAGCAGCTTAGTGGCTGCACAGGGGGGTTTTGTCGGGGAGCTGTTTTTT
-	TRBV28	TRBJ1-2	TRBD1	CASSLDRGYGYTF	TGTGCCAGCAGCCTCGACAGGGGATATGGCTACACCTTC
-	TRBV23-1	TRBJ1-3	-	CAVEAGAGNTIYF	TGCGCAGTGGAGGCAGGGGCTGGAAACACCATATATTTT
-	TRBV18	TRBJ1-3	-	CASSPLNGKNTIYF	TGTGCCAGCTCACCGCTTAACGGCAAAAACACCATATATTTT
-	TRBV14	TRBJ1-1	-	CASSLKNTEAFF	TGTGCCAGCAGCCTCAAGAACACTGAAGCTTTCTTT
-	TRBV7-2	TRBJ1-1	-	CASSTQQNTEAFF	TGTGCCAGCAGCACCCAGCAGAACACTGAAGCTTTCTTT
-	TRBV4-3	TRBJ2-7	-	CASSPMYGLPGYF	TGCGCCAGCAGCCCCATGTACGGGCTGCCCGGGTACTTC
-	TRBV6-5	TRBJ1-2	TRBD1	CASSYTVLDRGYGYTF	TGTGCCAGCAGTTACACCGTACTGGACAGGGGCTATGGCTACACCTTC
-	TRBV25-1	TRBJ1-1	TRBD1	CASAGTGDEAFF	TGTGCCAGCGCCGGGACAGGGGATGAAGCTTTCTTT
-	TRBV30	TRBJ1-1	-	CAWSVGPVEAFF	TGTGCCTGGAGTGTGGGACCGGTTGAAGCTTTCTTT
-	TRBV7-3	TRBJ2-3	TRBD1	CASSLGLGTVTDTQYF	TGTGCCAGCAGCCTCGGCCTCGGGACAGTCACAGATACGCAGTATTTT
-	TRBV28	TRBJ1-2	-	CASSFGRGRDYGYTF	TGTGCCAGCAGTTTCGGCAGGGGTAGGGACTATGGCTACACCTTC
once	TRBV9	TRBJ2-7	TRBD1	CASSVGGTDQYEQYF	TGTGCCAGCAGCGTAGGAGGGACAGATCAGTACGAGCAGTATTTC
-	TRBV7-9	TRBJ1-5	-	CASSYDSNQPQHF	TGTGCCAGCAGCTATGATAGCAATCAGCCCCAGCATTTT
few	TRBV4-1	TRBJ1-1	-	CASSRGQGFTEAFF	TGCGCCAGCAGCCGTGGGCAGGGCTTCACTGAAGCTTTCTTT
-	TRBV18	TRBJ1-5	-	CASSPNSQPQHF	TGTGCCAGCTCACCCAACAGTCAGCCCCAGCATTTT
-	TRBV19	TRBJ2-4	TRBD2	CASSVSGGVAKNIQYF	TGTGCCAGTAGTGTTAGCGGGGGGGTGGCCAAAAACATTCAGTACTTC
-	TRBV7-8	TRBJ2-1	-	CASSLVREQFF	TGTGCCAGCAGCTTAGTTCGTGAGCAGTTCTTC
-	TRBV29-1	TRBJ1-3	-	CSVAYQTTPGNTIYF	TGCAGCGTTGCATATCAGACAACCCCTGGAAACACCATATATTTT
-	TRBV7-2	TRBJ2-6	TRBD1	CASSLAGQSTGVLTF	TGTGCCAGCAGCTTAGCGGGACAGTCCACCGGCGTCCTGACTTTC
-	TRBV28	TRBJ2-5	TRBD1	CASSYAATGGETQYF	TGTGCCAGCAGCTACGCCGCGACAGGGGGCGAGACCCAGTACTTC
-	TRBV6-4	TRBJ2-3	TRBD1	CASSDSQGADTQYF	TGTGCCAGCAGTGACTCGCAGGGGGCAGATACGCAGTATTTT
once	TRBV28	TRBJ1-5	-	CASSPSAAVFDNQPQHF	TGTGCCAGCAGTCCCTCTGCGGCAGTCTTTGACAATCAGCCCCAGCATTTT
-	TRBV18	TRBJ1-1	-	CASSETVNTEAFF	TGTGCCAGCTCCGAGACAGTTAACACTGAAGCTTTCTTT
-	TRBV6-5	TRBJ1-6	-	CASSYSGVSDSPLHF	TGTGCCAGCAGTTACTCGGGAGTCAGCGACTCACCCCTCCACTTT
-	TRBV7-2	TRBJ1-2	TRBD1	CASSSPGQGRVGGYTF	TGTGCCAGCAGCTCACCGGGACAGGGTCGCGTTGGTGGCTACACCTTC
-	TRBV5-8	TRBJ1-6	TRBD1	CASSLAGTGGAGSPLHF	TGTGCCAGCAGCTTGGCCGGGACAGGGGGCGCGGGTTCACCCCTCCACTTT
few	TRBV5-4	TRBJ1-4	-	CASSLGGGNEKLFF	TGTGCCAGCAGCTTGGGGGGGGGAAATGAAAAACTGTTTTTT
-	TRBV4-1	TRBJ2-7	TRBD1	CASSQGQNLNEQYF	TGCGCCAGCAGCCAGGGACAGAACCTAAACGAGCAGTACTTC